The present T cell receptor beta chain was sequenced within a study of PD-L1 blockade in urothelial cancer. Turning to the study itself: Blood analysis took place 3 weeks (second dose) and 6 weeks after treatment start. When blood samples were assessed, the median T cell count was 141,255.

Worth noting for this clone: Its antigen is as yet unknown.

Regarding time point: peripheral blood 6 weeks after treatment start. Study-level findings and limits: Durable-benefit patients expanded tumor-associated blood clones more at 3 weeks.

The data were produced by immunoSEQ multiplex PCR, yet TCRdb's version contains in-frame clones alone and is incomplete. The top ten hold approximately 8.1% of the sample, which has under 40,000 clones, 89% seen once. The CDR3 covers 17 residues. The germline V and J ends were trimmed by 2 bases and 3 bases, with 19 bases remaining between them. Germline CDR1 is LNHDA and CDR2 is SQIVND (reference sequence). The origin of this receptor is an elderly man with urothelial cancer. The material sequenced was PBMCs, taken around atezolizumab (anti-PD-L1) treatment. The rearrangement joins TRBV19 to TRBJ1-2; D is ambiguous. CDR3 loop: CASSINLRSGGDYGYTF. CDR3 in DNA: TGTGCCAGTAGTATAAATTTGAGGTCCGGAGGAGACTATGGCTACACCTTC.